Listed below are T cell receptor beta chains from one sample, sequenced in a study of blood T cell repertoires in COVID-19. Here immunoSEQ multiplex PCR was the method, and the copy in TCRdb shows in-frame clones only, minus some. The sample has 55,000 to 80,000 clones; around 83% are singletons. The material sequenced was peripheral blood. These receptors originate from a man aged 50 or older with active COVID-19. The CDR3 runs from the conserved cysteine through the conserved F or W. A D gene is named only where the DNA matches it firmly. Where a row states a size, it is once, few, many or the class of an expanded clone; other rows omit it.

>NA|TRBD2|TRBJ2-3|TRBV15
TGTGCCACCAGCAGAGAGTCGAGAATTGGTGGGGTAGCGGGGGGGCCAGATACGCAGTATTTT
CATSRESRIGGVAGGPDTQYF
>NA|NA|TRBJ1-6|TRBV30
TGTGCCTGGAATCCCGATGGGACTAGAAGTTCACCCCTCCACTTT
CAWNPDGTRSSPLHF
>once|NA|TRBJ1-2|TRBV10-3
TGTGCCATCAGTGACAGCTATGGCTACACCTTC
CAISDSYGYTF
>NA|TRBD1|TRBJ2-7|TRBV5-6
TGTGCCAGCAGCTTGGGTGGACAGGGTTACGAGCAGTACTTC
CASSLGGQGYEQYF
>NA|NA|TRBJ1-1|TRBV29-1
TGCAGCGTTGAGGAGGGAGGGACTGAAGCTTTCTTT
CSVEEGGTEAFF
>NA|NA|TRBJ1-1|TRBV5-1
TGCGCCAGCAGCCGCGTAGGGGGTAGCACTGAAGCTTTCTTT
CASSRVGGSTEAFF
>NA|NA|TRBJ2-3|TRBV4-2
TGTGCCAGCAGCCAAGAACCTAGGCCAATCACAGATACGCAGTATTTT
CASSQEPRPITDTQYF
>NA|NA|TRBJ2-2|TRBV9
TGTGCCAGCAACGACGAGTCGGGGGTAGGCACCGGGGAGCTGTTTTTT
CASNDESGVGTGELFF
>NA|NA|TRBJ2-2|TRBV27
TGTGCCAGCAGTTTAGGGCAGGGTGGCGGGGAGCTGTTTTTT
CASSLGQGGGELFF
>few|NA|TRBJ2-1|TRBV5-1
TGCGCCAGCAGCTTGGTCCAGAACTCCTACAATGAGCAGTTCTTC
CASSLVQNSYNEQFF
>NA|NA|TRBJ2-1|TRBV3-1/TRBV3-2
TGTGCCAGCAGCCAAGACGGGGGAAGGCGTGCGCAGTTCTTC
CASSQDGGRRAQFF
>medium-sized|TRBD1|TRBJ2-2|TRBV5-1
TGCGCCAGCAGCTTGAGGGGGCTGGACACCGGGGAGCTGTTTTTT
CASSLRGLDTGELFF
>NA|TRBD1|TRBJ1-6|TRBV5-8
TGTGCCAGCAGCTTGTTGGGGACAGGGATTTCACCCCTCCACTTT
CASSLLGTGISPLHF
>NA|TRBD1|TRBJ1-1|TRBV3-1/TRBV3-2
TGTGCCAGCAGCCAAGATTATTCGGCAGGGGGCCAAGCTTTCTTT
CASSQDYSAGGQAFF
>NA|TRBD1|TRBJ1-4|TRBV19
TGTGCCACTCTACGGACAGGGGATGCGGGAAAACTGTTTTTT
CATLRTGDAGKLFF
>NA|TRBD2|TRBJ2-1|TRBV15
TGTGCCACCAGCAGACCTCCACTAGAAGGCGGGAGTGAGCAGTTCTTC
CATSRPPLEGGSEQFF
>NA|NA|TRBJ2-7|TRBV28
TGTGCCAGCAGTCCCCCCGCGTCCCCCTACGAGCAGTACTTC
CASSPPASPYEQYF
>NA|NA|TRBJ1-6|TRBV24-1
TGTGCCACCAGTGAACAGGATAATTCACCCCTCCACTTT
CATSEQDNSPLHF
>NA|NA|TRBJ1-2|TRBV19
TGTGCCAGTATGGGCTTCGCCGGCTACACCTTC
CASMGFAGYTF
>NA|TRBD1|TRBJ2-5|TRBV9
TGTGCCAGCAGCGTGGGAGACCTCAGGGGGCAGGGGGAGACCCAGTACTTC
CASSVGDLRGQGETQYF
>NA|TRBD2|TRBJ2-3|TRBV6-2/TRBV6-3
TGTGCCAGCAGTCCGGGACTAGCGGAGATTAGCACAGATACGCAGTATTTT
CASSPGLAEISTDTQYF
>NA|TRBD1|TRBJ2-1|TRBV6-5
TGTGCCAGCACATTCCGGGACAGGGTAATCTTC
CASTFRDRVIF
>once|NA|TRBJ2-1|TRBV6-4
TGTGCCAGCAGTGATCCCGGGAGAGGCGATGAGCAGTTCTTC
CASSDPGRGDEQFF
>once|TRBD1|TRBJ2-4|TRBV7-2
TGTGCCAGCAGCTTAGGGGCAGGGGGAAACATTCAGTACTTC
CASSLGAGGNIQYF
>few|TRBD1|TRBJ1-2|TRBV27
TGTGCCAGCAGGCGAACGGGACAGGGCTATGGCTACACCTTC
CASRRTGQGYGYTF
>NA|TRBD2|TRBJ2-7|TRBV7-3
TGTGCCAGCAGCTCTCTTAGCGGGGGGTACGAGCAGTACTTC
CASSSLSGGYEQYF
>NA|TRBD2|TRBJ2-1|TRBV11-2
TGTGCCAGCAGCCCTAAGGGAGCGGGAGTTGTCAATGAGCAGTTCTTC
CASSPKGAGVVNEQFF
>once|NA|TRBJ2-3|TRBV7-9
TGTTGCAGCAGCTATTTTGGGGCGTCGATCAAAGATACAGATACGCAGTATTTT
CCSSYFGASIKDTDTQYF
>NA|NA|TRBJ2-5|TRBV7-3
TGTGCCAGCAGCCCAGGGGCTCAGCAAGAGACCCAGTACTTC
CASSPGAQQETQYF
>NA|TRBD1|TRBJ1-5|TRBV27
TGTGCCAGCGGACAGGGAGACACCCAGCATTTT
CASGQGDTQHF
>NA|TRBD2|TRBJ2-3|TRBV29-1
TGCAGCGTCATTTGGACTAGCCCGGTTTTAGCAGATACGCAGTATTTT
CSVIWTSPVLADTQYF
>NA|NA|TRBJ1-5|TRBV5-6
TGTGCCAGCAGCTTGGGGCAGGGGAGCAATCAGCCCCAGCATTTT
CASSLGQGSNQPQHF
>NA|TRBD2|TRBJ2-3|TRBV27
TGTGCCAGCAGGGTTAGCGGGTTCAGCACAGATACGCAGTATTTT
CASRVSGFSTDTQYF
>NA|TRBD2|TRBJ2-1|TRBV27
TGTGCCAGCAGGACGGGGCTAGCGGGGTCGGCTGAGCAGTTCTTC
CASRTGLAGSAEQFF
>NA|NA|TRBJ1-6|TRBV2
TGTGCCAGCGCAGGGGTCGGGGGGTGGTCACCCCTCCACTTT
CASAGVGGWSPLHF
>NA|NA|TRBJ2-2|TRBV3-1/TRBV3-2
TGTGCCAGCAGCCAAGCGTCACTTAACACCGGGGAGCTGTTTTTT
CASSQASLNTGELFF
>NA|TRBD2|TRBJ2-7|TRBV28
TGTGCCAGCAGTTTGTATCTAGCGGGAGTACAAGAGCAGTACTTC
CASSLYLAGVQEQYF
>NA|TRBD2|TRBJ2-1|TRBV28
TGTGCCAGCATACCGGGTGGCGGGAGGTCCTACAATGAGCAGTTCTTC
CASIPGGGRSYNEQFF
>NA|TRBD1|TRBJ1-1|TRBV2
TGTGCCAGCAAGACAGGGGGGACTGAAGCTTTCTTT
CASKTGGTEAFF
>NA|TRBD1|TRBJ1-1|TRBV6-5
TGTGCCAGCTCTCCCAGGGGGGCGCTCGAAGCTTTCTTT
CASSPRGALEAFF
>NA|NA|TRBJ2-5|TRBV20-1
TGCAGTGTTTTAGCTATGGAGACCCAGTACTTC
CSVLAMETQYF
>NA|TRBD2|TRBJ2-7|TRBV5-1
TGCGCCAGCAGCCCGGCCGCGCGGGGGACGGGCGAGCAGTACTTC
CASSPAARGTGEQYF
>NA|NA|TRBJ1-4|TRBV18
TGTGCCAGCTCACTCCGATTCGCCGGGGTCGGGGAAAAACTGTTTTTT
CASSLRFAGVGEKLFF
>NA|NA|TRBJ2-5|TRBV5-1
TGCGCCAGCAGCTTGGCAGGGGACCAAGAGACCCAGTACTTC
CASSLAGDQETQYF
>NA|NA|TRBJ2-3|TRBV6-5
TGTGCCAGCAGGGTAGCAATGGGTTCCCAGGATACGCAGTATTTT
CASRVAMGSQDTQYF